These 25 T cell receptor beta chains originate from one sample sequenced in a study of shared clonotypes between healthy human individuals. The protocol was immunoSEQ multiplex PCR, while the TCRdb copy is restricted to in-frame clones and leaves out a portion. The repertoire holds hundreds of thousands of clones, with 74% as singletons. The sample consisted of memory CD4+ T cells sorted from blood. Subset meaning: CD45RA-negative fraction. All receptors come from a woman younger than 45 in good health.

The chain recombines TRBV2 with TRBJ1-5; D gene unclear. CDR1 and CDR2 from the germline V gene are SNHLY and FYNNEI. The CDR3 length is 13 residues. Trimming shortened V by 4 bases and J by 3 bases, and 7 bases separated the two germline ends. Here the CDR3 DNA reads TGTGCCAGCAGTGTTGTGCCCAATCAGCCCCAGCATTTT. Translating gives CASSVVPNQPQHF.

CDR3 DNA sequence: TGTGCCAGCAGTGGGCTAGCTGGACTCAATGAGCAGTTCTTC. It yields the protein CASSGLAGLNEQFF. V gene TRBV2 combines with J gene TRBJ2-1, with a weak D call TRBD2 (5 bases). CDR3 length: 14 residues. The V gene's germline CDR1 is SNHLY and CDR2 FYNNEI. V shed 4 bases and J shed 6 bases, with 13 bases lying between them.

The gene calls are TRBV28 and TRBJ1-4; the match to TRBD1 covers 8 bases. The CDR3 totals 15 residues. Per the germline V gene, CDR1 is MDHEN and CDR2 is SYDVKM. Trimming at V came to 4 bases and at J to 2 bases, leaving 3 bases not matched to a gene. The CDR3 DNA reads TGTGCCAGCAGTTCACCAGGGGGCACTAATGAAAAACTGTTTTTT. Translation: CASSSPGGTNEKLFF.

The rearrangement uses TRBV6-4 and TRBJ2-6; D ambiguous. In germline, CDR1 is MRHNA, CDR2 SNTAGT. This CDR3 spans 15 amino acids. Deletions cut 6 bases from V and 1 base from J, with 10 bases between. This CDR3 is CASSQYSSGANVLTF. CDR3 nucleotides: TGTGCCAGCAGCCAATATTCGTCTGGGGCCAACGTCCTGACTTTC.

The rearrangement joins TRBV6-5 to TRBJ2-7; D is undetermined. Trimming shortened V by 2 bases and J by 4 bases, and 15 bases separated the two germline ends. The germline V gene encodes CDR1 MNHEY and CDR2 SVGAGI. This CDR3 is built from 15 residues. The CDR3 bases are TGTGCCAGCAGTTACGTTCCAGGCCGGAAGTACGAGCAGTACTTC. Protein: CASSYVPGRKYEQYF.

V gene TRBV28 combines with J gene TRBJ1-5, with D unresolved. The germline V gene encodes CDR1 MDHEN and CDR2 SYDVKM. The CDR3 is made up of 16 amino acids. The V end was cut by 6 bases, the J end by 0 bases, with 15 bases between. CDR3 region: CASRIGSANSNQPQHF. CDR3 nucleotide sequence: TGTGCCAGCAGAATAGGGAGCGCTAATAGCAATCAGCCCCAGCATTTT.

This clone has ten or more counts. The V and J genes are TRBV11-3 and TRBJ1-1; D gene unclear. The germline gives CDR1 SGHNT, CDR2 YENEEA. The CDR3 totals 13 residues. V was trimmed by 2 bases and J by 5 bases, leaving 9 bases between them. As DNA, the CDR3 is TGTGCCAGCAGCTTAAGCGGAGGGACTGAAGCTTTCTTT. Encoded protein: CASSLSGGTEAFF. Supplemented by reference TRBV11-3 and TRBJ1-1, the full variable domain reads EAGVVQSPRYKIIEKKQPVAFWCNPISGHNTLYWYLQNLGQGPELLIRYENEEAVDDSQLPKDRFSAERLKGVDSTLKIQPAELGDSAVYLCASSLSGGTEAFFGQGTRLTVV.

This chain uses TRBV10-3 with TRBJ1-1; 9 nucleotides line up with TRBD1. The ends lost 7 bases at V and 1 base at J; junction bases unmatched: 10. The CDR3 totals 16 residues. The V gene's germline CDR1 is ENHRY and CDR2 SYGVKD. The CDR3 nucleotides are TGTGCCATCAAGGGTCCGAGGGGACAGGGGAACACTGAAGCTTTCTTT. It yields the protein CAIKGPRGQGNTEAFF.

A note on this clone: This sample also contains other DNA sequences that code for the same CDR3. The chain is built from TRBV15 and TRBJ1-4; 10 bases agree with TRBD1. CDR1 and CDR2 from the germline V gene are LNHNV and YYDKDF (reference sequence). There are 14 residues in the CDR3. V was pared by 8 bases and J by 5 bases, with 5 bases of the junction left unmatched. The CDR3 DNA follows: TGTGCCACCGCGCGGGGACAGGGGAATGAAAAACTGTTTTTT. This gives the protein CATARGQGNEKLFF.

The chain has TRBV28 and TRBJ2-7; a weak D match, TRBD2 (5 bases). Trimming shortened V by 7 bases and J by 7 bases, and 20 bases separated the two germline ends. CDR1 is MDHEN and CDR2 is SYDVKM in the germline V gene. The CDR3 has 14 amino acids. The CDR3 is CASTLHISTGEQYF. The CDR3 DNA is TGTGCCAGCACATTGCACATCTCCACGGGGGAGCAGTACTTC.

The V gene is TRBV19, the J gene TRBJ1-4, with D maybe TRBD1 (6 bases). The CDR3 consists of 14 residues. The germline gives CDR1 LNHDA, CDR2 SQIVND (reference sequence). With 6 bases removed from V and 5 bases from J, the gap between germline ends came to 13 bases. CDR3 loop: CASSPGTNNEKLFF. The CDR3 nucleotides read TGTGCCAGTAGCCCCGGGACAAACAATGAAAAACTGTTTTTT.

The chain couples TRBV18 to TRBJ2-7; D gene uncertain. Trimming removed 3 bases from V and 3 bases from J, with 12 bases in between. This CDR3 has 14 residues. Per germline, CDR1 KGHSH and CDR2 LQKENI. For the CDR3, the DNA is TGTGCCAGCTCACCCCCCCATCCTCTCTACGAGCAGTACTTC. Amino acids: CASSPPHPLYEQYF.

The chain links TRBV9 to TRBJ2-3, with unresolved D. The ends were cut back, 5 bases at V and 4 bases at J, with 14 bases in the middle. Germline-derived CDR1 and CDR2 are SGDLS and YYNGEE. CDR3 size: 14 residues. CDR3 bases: TGTGCCAGCAGTAGAGCGTCTGTCCCAGATACGCAGTATTTT. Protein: CASSRASVPDTQYF.

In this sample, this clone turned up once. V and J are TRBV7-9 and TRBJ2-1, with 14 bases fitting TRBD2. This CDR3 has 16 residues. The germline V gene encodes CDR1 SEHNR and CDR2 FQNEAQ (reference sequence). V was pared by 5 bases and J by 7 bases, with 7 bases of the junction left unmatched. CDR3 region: CASSKPGLAGANEQFF. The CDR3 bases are TGTGCCAGCAGCAAACCGGGACTAGCGGGAGCTAATGAGCAGTTCTTC.

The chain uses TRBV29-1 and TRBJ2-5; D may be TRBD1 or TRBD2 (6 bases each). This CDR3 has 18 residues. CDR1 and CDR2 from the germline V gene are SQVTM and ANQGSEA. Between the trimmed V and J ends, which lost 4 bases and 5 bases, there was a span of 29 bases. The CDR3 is CSVVWGTEIGGRLETQYF. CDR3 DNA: TGCAGCGTTGTATGGGGGACCGAGATCGGGGGCAGGTTGGAGACCCAGTACTTC.

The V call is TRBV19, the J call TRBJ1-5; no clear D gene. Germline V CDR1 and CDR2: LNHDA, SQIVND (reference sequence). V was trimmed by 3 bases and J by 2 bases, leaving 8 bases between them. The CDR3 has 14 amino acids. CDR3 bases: TGTGCCAGTAGTATCTGGGGTGGCAATCAGCCCCAGCATTTT. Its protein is CASSIWGGNQPQHF. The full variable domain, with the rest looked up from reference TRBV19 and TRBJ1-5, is DGGITQSPKYLFRKEGQNVTLSCEQNLNHDAMYWYRQDPGQGLRLIYYSQIVNDFQKGDIAEGYSVSREKKESFPLTVTSAQKNPTAFYLCASSIWGGNQPQHFGDGTRLSIL.

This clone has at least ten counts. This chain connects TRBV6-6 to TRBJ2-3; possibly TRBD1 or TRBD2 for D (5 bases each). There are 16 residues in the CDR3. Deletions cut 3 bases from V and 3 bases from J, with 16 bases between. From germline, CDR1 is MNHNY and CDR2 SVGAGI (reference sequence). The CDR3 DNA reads TGTGCCAGCAGTTATGGTACTTTGGGACGGACAGATACGCAGTATTTT. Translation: CASSYGTLGRTDTQYF.

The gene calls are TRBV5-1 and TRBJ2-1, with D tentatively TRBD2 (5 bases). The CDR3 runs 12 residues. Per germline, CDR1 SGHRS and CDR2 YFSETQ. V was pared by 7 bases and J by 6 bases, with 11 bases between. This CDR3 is CASRTQSNEQFF. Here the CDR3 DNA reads TGCGCCAGCCGGACTCAAAGCAATGAGCAGTTCTTC.

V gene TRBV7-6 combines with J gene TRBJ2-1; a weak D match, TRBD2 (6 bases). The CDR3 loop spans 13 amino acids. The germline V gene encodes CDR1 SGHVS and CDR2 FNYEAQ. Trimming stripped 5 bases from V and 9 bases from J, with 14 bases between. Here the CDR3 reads CASSRSREGEQFF. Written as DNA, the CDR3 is TGTGCCAGCAGCCGTTCGCGGGAAGGTGAGCAGTTCTTC. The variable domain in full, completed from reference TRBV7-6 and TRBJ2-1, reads GAGVSQSPRYKVTKRGQDVALRCDPISGHVSLYWYRQALGQGPEFLTYFNYEAQQDKSGLPNDRFSAERPEGSISTLTIQRTEQRDSAMYRCASSRSREGEQFFGPGTRLTVL.

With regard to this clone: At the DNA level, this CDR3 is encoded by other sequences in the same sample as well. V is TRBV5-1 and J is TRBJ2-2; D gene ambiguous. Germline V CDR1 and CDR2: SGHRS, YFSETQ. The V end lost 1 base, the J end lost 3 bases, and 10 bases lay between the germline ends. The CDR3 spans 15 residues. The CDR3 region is CASSLLGTDTGELFF. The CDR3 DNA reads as TGCGCCAGCAGCTTGTTAGGTACAGACACCGGGGAGCTGTTTTTT. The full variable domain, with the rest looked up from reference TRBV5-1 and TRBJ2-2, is KAGVTQTPRYLIKTRGQQVTLSCSPISGHRSVSWYQQTPGQGLQFLFEYFSETQRNKGNFPGRFSGRQFSNSRSEMNVSTLELGDSALYLCASSLLGTDTGELFFGEGSRLTVL.

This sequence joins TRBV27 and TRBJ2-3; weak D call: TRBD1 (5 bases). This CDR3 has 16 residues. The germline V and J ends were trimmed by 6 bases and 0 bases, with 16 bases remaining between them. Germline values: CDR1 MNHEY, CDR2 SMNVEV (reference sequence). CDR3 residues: CASRKRQLISTDTQYF. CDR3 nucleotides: TGTGCCAGCAGGAAACGACAGCTGATCAGCACAGATACGCAGTATTTT.

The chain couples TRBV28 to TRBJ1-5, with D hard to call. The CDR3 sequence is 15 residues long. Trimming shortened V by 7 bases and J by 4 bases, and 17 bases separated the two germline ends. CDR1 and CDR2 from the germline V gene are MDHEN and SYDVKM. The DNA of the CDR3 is TGTGCCAGCAAGGAACAGCCCGTGGAGAATCAGCCCCAGCATTTT. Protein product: CASKEQPVENQPQHF. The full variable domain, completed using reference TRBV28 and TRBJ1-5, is DVKVTQSSRYLVKRTGEKVFLECVQDMDHENMFWYRQDPGLGLRLIYFSYDVKMKEKGDIPEGYSVSREKKERFSLILESASTNQTSMYLCASKEQPVENQPQHFGDGTRLSIL.

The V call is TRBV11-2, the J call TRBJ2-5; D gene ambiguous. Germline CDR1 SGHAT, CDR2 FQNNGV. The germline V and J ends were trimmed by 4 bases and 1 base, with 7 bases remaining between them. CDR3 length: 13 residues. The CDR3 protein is CASSSNTQETQYF. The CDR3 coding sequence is TGTGCCAGCAGCTCTAATACCCAAGAGACCCAGTACTTC.

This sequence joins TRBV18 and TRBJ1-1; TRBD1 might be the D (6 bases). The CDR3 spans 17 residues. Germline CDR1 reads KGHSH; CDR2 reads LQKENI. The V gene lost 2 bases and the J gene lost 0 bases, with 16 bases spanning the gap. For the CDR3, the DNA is TGTGCCAGCTCACCAAGATCGCAGGGGACATTGAACACTGAAGCTTTCTTT. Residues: CASSPRSQGTLNTEAFF.

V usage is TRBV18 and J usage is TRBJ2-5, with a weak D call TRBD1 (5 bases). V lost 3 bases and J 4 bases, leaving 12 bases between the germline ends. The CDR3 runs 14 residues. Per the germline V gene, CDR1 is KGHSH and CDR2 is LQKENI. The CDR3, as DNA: TGTGCCAGCTCACCGCAAAAGGGGCGAGAGACCCAGTACTTC. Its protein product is CASSPQKGRETQYF.